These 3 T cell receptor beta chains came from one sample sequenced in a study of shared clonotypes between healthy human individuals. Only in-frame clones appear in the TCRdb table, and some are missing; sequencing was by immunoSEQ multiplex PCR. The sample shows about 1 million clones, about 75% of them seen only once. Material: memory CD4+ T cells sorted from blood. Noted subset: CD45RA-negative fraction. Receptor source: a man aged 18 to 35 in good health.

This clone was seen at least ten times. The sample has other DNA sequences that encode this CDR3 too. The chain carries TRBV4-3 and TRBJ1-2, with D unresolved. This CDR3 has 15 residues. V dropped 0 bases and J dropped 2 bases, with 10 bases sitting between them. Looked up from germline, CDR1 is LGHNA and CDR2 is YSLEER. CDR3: CASSQDVLLNYGYTF. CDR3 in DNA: TGCGCCAGCAGCCAAGATGTGCTACTGAACTATGGCTACACCTTC.

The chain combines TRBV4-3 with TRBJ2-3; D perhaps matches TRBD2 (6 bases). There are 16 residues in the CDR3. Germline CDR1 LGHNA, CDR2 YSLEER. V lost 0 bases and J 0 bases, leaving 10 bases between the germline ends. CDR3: CASSQEGGASTDTQYF. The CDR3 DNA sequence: TGCGCCAGCAGCCAAGAAGGAGGGGCCAGCACAGATACGCAGTATTTT.

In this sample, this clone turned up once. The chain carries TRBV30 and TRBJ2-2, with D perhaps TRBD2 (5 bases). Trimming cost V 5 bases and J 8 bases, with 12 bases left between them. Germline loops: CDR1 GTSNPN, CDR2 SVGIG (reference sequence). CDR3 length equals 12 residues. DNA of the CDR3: TGTGCCTGGGGAGGACCGTCAGGGGAGCTGTTTTTT. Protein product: CAWGGPSGELFF.